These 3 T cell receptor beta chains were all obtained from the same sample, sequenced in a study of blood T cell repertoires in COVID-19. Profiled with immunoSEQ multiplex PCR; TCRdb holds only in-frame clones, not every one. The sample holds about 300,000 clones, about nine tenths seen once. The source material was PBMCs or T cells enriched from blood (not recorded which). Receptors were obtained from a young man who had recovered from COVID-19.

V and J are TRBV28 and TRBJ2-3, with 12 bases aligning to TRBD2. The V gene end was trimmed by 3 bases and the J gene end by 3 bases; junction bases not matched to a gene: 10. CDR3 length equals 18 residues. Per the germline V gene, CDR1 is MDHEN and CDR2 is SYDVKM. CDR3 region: CASSFGRWTSGETDTQYF. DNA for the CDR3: TGTGCCAGCAGTTTCGGGCGGTGGACTAGCGGGGAAACAGATACGCAGTATTTT.

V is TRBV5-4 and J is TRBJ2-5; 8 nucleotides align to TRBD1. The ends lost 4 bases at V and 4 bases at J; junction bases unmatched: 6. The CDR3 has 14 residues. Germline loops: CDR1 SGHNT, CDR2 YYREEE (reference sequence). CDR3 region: CASSKDRGTETQYF. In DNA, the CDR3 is TGTGCCAGCAGCAAAGACAGGGGCACAGAGACCCAGTACTTC. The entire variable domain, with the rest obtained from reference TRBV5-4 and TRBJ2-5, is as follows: ETGVTQSPTHLIKTRGQQVTLRCSSQSGHNTVSWYQQALGQGPQFIFQYYREEENGRGNFPPRFSGLQFPNYSSELNVNALELDDSALYLCASSKDRGTETQYFGPGTRLLVL.

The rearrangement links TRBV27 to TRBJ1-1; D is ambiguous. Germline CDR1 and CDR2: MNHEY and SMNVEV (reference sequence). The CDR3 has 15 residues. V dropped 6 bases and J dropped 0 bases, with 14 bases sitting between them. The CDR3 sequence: CASSPSDEMNTEAFF. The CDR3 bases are TGTGCCAGCAGCCCAAGCGACGAGATGAACACTGAAGCTTTCTTT.